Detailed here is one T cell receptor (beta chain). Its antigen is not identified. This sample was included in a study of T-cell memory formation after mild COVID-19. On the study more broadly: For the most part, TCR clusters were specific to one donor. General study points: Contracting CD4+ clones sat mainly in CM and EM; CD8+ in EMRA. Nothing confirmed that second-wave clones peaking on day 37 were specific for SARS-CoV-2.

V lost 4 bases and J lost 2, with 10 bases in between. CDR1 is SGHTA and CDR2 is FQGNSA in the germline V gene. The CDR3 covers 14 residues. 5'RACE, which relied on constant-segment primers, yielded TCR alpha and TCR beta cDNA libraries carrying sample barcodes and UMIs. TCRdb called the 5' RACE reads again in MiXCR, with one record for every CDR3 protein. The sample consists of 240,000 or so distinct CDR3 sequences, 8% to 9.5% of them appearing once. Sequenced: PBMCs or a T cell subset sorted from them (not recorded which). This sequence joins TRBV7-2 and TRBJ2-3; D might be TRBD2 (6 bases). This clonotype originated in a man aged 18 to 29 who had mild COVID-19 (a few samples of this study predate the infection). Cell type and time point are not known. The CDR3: CASSWDFYTDTQYF. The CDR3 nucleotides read TGTGCCAGCAGCTGGGACTTCTACACAGATACGCAGTATTTT.